This T cell receptor beta chain was found in a study of low-dose radiotherapy and immunotherapy resistance in tumors. The CDR3 is made up of 14 amino acids. CDR1 is LGHNA and CDR2 is YNFKEQ in the germline V gene. The junction had 2 bases not matched to a gene; V was cut back by 1 base and J by 3 bases. Time point specified: after trial treatment. Treatment meaning: LDRT plus nivolumab, ipilimumab, low-dose cyclophosphamide and aspirin (RACIN trial). All of the donors were given nivolumab, ipilimumab, aspirin, low-dose cyclophosphamide and low-dose radiotherapy as part of RACIN, a single-arm trial. cDNA synthesis used a TRAV/TRBV-specific primer set for both chains. TCRs were amplified for approximately 22 PCR cycles with a constant-region primer and V-primer adapter. MiXCR, applied by TCRdb to the reads, yields one record per CDR3 protein. The table shows more than 90,000 distinct CDR3 sequences, with around 21% occurring only once.

The sequence came from a male donor with prostate cancer. J is TRBJ2-7 and V is TRBV4-2, with 8 bases aligning to TRBD2. The sample here was PBMCs, taken after low-dose radiotherapy plus immunotherapy. The CDR3 DNA reads TGTGCCAGCAGCCAAGTACTAGCGGACTACGAGCAGTACTTC. Amino acid sequence: CASSQVLADYEQYF.